This T cell receptor beta chain was sequenced in a study of blood T cell repertoires in COVID-19. The CDR3 loop spans 16 amino acids. The germline V gene encodes CDR1 LNHDA and CDR2 SQIVND (reference sequence). Losses at the gene ends were 8 bases for V and 1 base for J; bases not matched to a gene: 8. Data came from immunoSEQ multiplex PCR; TCRdb stores just in-frame clones and leaves some out. The table has 230,000 or so clones, about 80% seen once; the top ten hold more than 3%. The clonotype comes from a man aged 45-60 years who had recovered from COVID-19. The material sequenced was PBMCs or T cells enriched from blood (not recorded which). This rearrangement joins TRBV19 to TRBJ2-6, with 7 positions matching TRBD1. CDR3 coding DNA: TGTGCCAGTCTCGACAGGGTAGGGTCTGGGGCCAACGTCCTGACTTTC. Translation gives CASLDRVGSGANVLTF.